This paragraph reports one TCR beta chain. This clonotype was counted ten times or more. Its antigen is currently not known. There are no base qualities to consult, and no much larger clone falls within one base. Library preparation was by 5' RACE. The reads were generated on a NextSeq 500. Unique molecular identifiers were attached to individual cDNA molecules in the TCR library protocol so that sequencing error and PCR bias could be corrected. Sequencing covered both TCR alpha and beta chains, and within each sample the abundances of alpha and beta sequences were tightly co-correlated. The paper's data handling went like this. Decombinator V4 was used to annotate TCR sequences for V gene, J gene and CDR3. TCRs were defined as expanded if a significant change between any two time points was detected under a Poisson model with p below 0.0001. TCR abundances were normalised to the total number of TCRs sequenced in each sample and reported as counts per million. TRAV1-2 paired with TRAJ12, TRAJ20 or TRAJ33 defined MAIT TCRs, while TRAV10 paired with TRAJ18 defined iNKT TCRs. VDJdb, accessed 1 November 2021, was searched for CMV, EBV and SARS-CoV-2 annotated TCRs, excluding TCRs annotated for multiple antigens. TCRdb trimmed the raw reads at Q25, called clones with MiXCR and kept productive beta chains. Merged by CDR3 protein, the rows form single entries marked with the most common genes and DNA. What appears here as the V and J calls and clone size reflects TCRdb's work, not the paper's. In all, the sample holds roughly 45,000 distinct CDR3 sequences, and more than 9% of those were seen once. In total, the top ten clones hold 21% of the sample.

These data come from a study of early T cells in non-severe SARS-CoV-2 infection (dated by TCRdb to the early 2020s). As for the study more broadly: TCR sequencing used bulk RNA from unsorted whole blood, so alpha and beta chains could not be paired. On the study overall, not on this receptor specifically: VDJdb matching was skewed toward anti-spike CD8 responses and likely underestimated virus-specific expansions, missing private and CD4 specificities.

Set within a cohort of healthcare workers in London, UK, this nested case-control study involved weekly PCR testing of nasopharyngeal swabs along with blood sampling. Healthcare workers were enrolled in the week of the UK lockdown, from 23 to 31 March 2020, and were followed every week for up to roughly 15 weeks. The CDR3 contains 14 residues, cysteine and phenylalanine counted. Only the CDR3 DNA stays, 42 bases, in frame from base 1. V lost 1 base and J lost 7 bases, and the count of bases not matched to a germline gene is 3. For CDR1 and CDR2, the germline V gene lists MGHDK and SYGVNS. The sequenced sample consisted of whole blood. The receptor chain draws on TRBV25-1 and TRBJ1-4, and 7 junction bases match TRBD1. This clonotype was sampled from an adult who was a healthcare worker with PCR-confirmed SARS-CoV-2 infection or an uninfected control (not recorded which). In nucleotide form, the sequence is TGTGCCAGCAGTGAATGGGGGACAGTTGAAAAACTGTTTTTT. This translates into CASSEWGTVEKLFF.